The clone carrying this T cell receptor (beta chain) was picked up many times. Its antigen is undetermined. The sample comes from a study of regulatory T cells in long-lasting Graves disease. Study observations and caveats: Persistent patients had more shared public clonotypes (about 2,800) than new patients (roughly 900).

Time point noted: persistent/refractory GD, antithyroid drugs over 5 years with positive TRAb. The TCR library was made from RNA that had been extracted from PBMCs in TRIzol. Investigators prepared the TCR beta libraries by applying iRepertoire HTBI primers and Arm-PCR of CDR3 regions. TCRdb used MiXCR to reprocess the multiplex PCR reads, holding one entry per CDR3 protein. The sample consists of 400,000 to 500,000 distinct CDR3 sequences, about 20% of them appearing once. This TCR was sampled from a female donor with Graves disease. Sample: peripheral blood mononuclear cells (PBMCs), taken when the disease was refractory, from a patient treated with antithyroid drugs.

In nucleotides, the CDR3 is TGTGCCAGCAGTTTCCTCGCAGGGGCGACGAACACCGGGGAGCTGTTTTTT. This encodes CASSFLAGATNTGELFF. The rearrangement joins TRBV27 to TRBJ2-2; possibly TRBD1 for D (6 bases). Germline CDR1 MNHEY, CDR2 SMNVEV (reference sequence). This CDR3 spans 17 amino acids. Trimming took off 3 bases at V and 0 bases at J, with 14 bases between the two ends.